One sample yielded the 16 T cell receptor beta chains listed below, sequenced in a study of blood T cells in healthy people across ages. For the second PCR, which ran for about 7 to 12 cycles, a sample-barcoded 5' primer and a J-beta primer mix were used. TCRdb analysed the 5' RACE reads with MiXCR anew, one entry per CDR3 protein. This table has over 1,500,000 distinct CDR3 sequences, around half appearing once. Sequenced material: blood. The receptors were sampled from a woman aged 35 to 49 in good health.

The chain joins TRBV6-1 to TRBJ1-5; TRBD1 agrees at 11 bases. Losses at the gene ends were 2 bases for V and 2 bases for J; bases not matched to a gene: 14. This CDR3 is built from 20 residues. Germline V gene sequence: CDR1 MNHNS, CDR2 SASEGT. CDR3 bases: TGTGCCAGCAGTGAATCGGACAGGGGGCTTGGCGCGGGTGGCAATCAGCCCCAGCATTTT. It yields the protein CASSESDRGLGAGGNQPQHF.

There are a few counts of this clonotype. This sequence joins TRBV6-2 or TRBV6-3 and TRBJ2-1; D not certain. The V end lost 5 bases, the J end lost 5 bases, and 10 bases lay between the germline ends. CDR1 is MNHEY, CDR2 SVGEGT, per germline. The CDR3 contains 13 residues. The CDR3 DNA reads as TGTGCCAGCAGTCGGCCCCTTAACAATGAGCAGTTCTTC. Protein sequence: CASSRPLNNEQFF.

This clonotype was detected only a few times. The rearrangement uses TRBV28 and TRBJ2-5; 8 positions match TRBD2. The CDR3 extends over 12 amino acids. The V and J ends lost 5 bases and 7 bases, in that order; junction bases with no gene match: 3. Looked up from germline, CDR1 is MDHEN and CDR2 is SYDVKM. Here the CDR3 reads CASSPGLATQYF. The CDR3 nucleotides are TGTGCCAGCAGTCCCGGACTAGCGACCCAGTACTTC.

This clonotype was picked up a small number of times. The CDR3 loop is CASSLPRGANVLTF. Here the CDR3 DNA reads TGTGCCAGCAGTCTCCCCCGAGGGGCCAACGTCCTGACTTTC. This rearrangement joins TRBV7-8 to TRBJ2-6; the D is unclear. The CDR3 consists of 14 residues. Per the germline V gene, CDR1 is SGHVS and CDR2 is FQNEAQ. Trimming took off 6 bases at V and 4 bases at J, with 10 bases between the two ends.

This chain links TRBV11-1 with TRBJ1-2; 7 bases fit TRBD1. This CDR3 has 14 residues. With 4 bases clipped from V and 6 bases from J, the junction kept 8 bases outside the gene matches. CDR1 and CDR2 (germline): SGHAT, FQDESV (reference sequence). The DNA for the CDR3 is TGTGCCAGCAGCTCCCGACAGGGAATCGATGGCTACACCTTC. Encoded protein: CASSSRQGIDGYTF.

This clonotype was seen a handful of times. V gene TRBV27 combines with J gene TRBJ1-5; 10 nucleotides agree with TRBD1. This CDR3 has 17 amino acids. V shed 1 base, J shed 5 bases, and the junction held 8 bases outside the gene matches. Per the germline V gene, CDR1 is MNHEY and CDR2 is SMNVEV (reference sequence). The CDR3 protein is CASSLFGQGVRYQPQHF. DNA of the CDR3: TGTGCCAGCAGTTTATTCGGACAGGGGGTCCGATATCAGCCCCAGCATTTT.

This rearrangement joins TRBV25-1 to TRBJ2-7; D tentatively reads TRBD1 or TRBD2 (5 bases each). The J call may be incorrect, as the DNA end agrees better with TRBJ2-5. Germline V gene data show CDR1 as MGHDK and CDR2 as SYGVNS. This CDR3 spans 19 amino acids. This CDR3 is CASSEWAGAQPLQRETQYF. The CDR3 DNA reads as TGTGCCAGCAGTGAATGGGCCGGGGCCCAGCCTTTGCAGCGGGAGACCCAGTACTTC.

V and J are TRBV20-1 and TRBJ2-1; D perhaps matches TRBD2 (7 bases). Per the germline V gene, CDR1 is DFQATT and CDR2 is SNEGSKA (reference sequence). The V end was cut by 3 bases, the J end by 4 bases, with 25 bases between. The CDR3 extends over 18 amino acids. CDR3 nucleotides: TGCAGTGCTAGGGGCCTAGGGACGACGGGGGGCGAGTACAATGAGCAGTTCTTC. Residues: CSARGLGTTGGEYNEQFF.

This clonotype was detected a few times. The CDR3 loop is CASSQDREGQGEQFF. The CDR3, as DNA: TGCGCCAGCAGCCAAGATAGGGAAGGACAGGGTGAGCAGTTCTTC. The V call is TRBV4-3, the J call TRBJ2-1, with 8 bases identical to TRBD1. Trimming cost V 0 bases and J 9 bases; bases outside gene matches: 7. The CDR3 extends over 15 amino acids. CDR1 and CDR2 from the germline V gene are LGHNA and YSLEER.

This clonotype has a handful of counts. The rearrangement uses TRBV6-6 and TRBJ2-3; TRBD2 might be the D (5 bases). The CDR3 is 16 residues long. Germline-derived CDR1 and CDR2 are MNHNY and SVGAGI (reference sequence). V lost 5 bases to trimming and J lost 6 bases, with 21 bases between them. CDR3 nucleotides: TGTGCCAGCAGTCGTCCTGCTAGCCACCCGAGGGATACGCAGTATTTT. Its translation is CASSRPASHPRDTQYF.

The V call is TRBV5-1, the J call TRBJ1-2; no clear D. The germline CDR1 and CDR2 sequences are SGHRS and YFSETQ. V was pared by 0 bases and J by 7 bases, with 13 bases between. The CDR3 has 14 amino acids. CDR3 region: CASSLEAMPRGYTF. CDR3 sequence (DNA): TGCGCCAGCAGCTTGGAGGCGATGCCGCGTGGCTACACCTTC.

The chain links TRBV20-1 to TRBJ2-1; D not certain. CDR1 and CDR2 from the germline V gene are DFQATT and SNEGSKA (reference sequence). V was pared by 1 base and J by 8 bases, with 12 bases between. The CDR3 is 13 residues long. This CDR3 is CSARVGFGDEQFF. DNA for the CDR3: TGCAGTGCTAGAGTGGGATTCGGCGATGAGCAGTTCTTC.

The chain joins TRBV20-1 to TRBJ2-3; tentatively, D is TRBD2 (6 bases). The CDR3 length is 13 residues. Germline CDR1 is DFQATT and CDR2 is SNEGSKA (reference sequence). V was cut by 3 bases and J by 6 bases, with 13 bases left in between. CDR3 sequence (DNA): TGCAGTGCTAGGGGGGGAAGCATTGATACGCAGTATTTT. Amino acid sequence: CSARGGSIDTQYF.

This sequence joins TRBV5-1 and TRBJ2-1; D tentatively reads TRBD1 or TRBD2 (7 bases each). V was cut by 2 bases and J by 5 bases, with 11 bases left in between. CDR1 SGHRS and CDR2 YFSETQ come from the germline V gene. The CDR3 loop spans 14 amino acids. The CDR3 is CASSFQGGNNEQFF. CDR3 in DNA: TGCGCCAGCAGCTTCCAGGGGGGGAACAATGAGCAGTTCTTC. Combining the CDR3 with reference TRBV5-1 and TRBJ2-1 gives the whole variable domain KAGVTQTPRYLIKTRGQQVTLSCSPISGHRSVSWYQQTPGQGLQFLFEYFSETQRNKGNFPGRFSGRQFSNSRSEMNVSTLELGDSALYLCASSFQGGNNEQFFGPGTRLTVL.

This chain joins TRBV28 and TRBJ1-6; D not resolved. Trimming took 5 bases from V and 10 from J, leaving 15 bases between them. Germline CDR1 and CDR2: MDHEN and SYDVKM. The CDR3 spans 14 residues. The CDR3 is CASSIQLGESPLHF. The CDR3 DNA reads TGTGCCAGCAGTATTCAGCTCGGGGAATCACCCCTCCACTTT.

This clonotype appeared a single time. The chain joins TRBV10-3 to TRBJ2-3; 11 bases agree with TRBD2. The V and J ends lost 3 bases and 4 bases, in that order; junction bases with no gene match: 6. This CDR3 is built from 16 residues. The germline V gene encodes CDR1 ENHRY and CDR2 SYGVKD. Here the CDR3 reads CAISDVAGGGPDTQYF. The CDR3 DNA is TGTGCCATCAGTGATGTAGCGGGGGGGGGACCAGATACGCAGTATTTT.